A selection of T cell receptor beta chains follows, all from one sample in a study of vaccination and CD4 T cells after COVID-19. TCRdb recomputed calls from the PCR reads with MiXCR, one row per CDR3 protein. In the table there are over 15,000 distinct CDR3 sequences, more than 70% of which are singletons. The antigens of these receptors remain unknown. The sequencing input was CD4+ T cells from blood, cultured in vitro. The receptors here all came from a human donor who had recovered from COVID-19. Both conserved end residues are trimmed from each CDR3. The order of the fields is V gene, CDR3 protein.

V gene: TRBV7-8; CDR3 protein: ASSLSVGGSGNTIY
V gene: TRBV27; CDR3 protein: ASRFRGDNSPLH
V gene: TRBV30; CDR3 protein: AWTPLTATGEQY
V gene: TRBV15; CDR3 protein: ATSRGAGAGANVLT
V gene: TRBV7-9; CDR3 protein: ASSLAGGGEKLF
V gene: TRBV7-2; CDR3 protein: ASSPQGLAGVAYEQY
V gene: TRBV19; CDR3 protein: ASSVTTERSYEQY
V gene: TRBV19; CDR3 protein: ASRDGQNTGELF
V gene: TRBV6-5; CDR3 protein: ASSYAAGYGYT
V gene: TRBV7-2; CDR3 protein: ASSVLTRIYEQY
V gene: TRBV24-1; CDR3 protein: ATSGADTQY
V gene: TRBV20-1; CDR3 protein: SASYRVGDTGELF
V gene: TRBV14; CDR3 protein: ASSQAGFFNTEAF
V gene: TRBV27; CDR3 protein: ASRTSGKDTQY
V gene: TRBV7-8; CDR3 protein: ASSQTVTGELF
V gene: TRBV6-2/TRBV6-3; CDR3 protein: ASSYRDSPGANVLT
V gene: TRBV20-1; CDR3 protein: SADSGRATDTQY
V gene: TRBV6-4; CDR3 protein: ASRRTFLEDTEAF
V gene: TRBV7-9; CDR3 protein: ASSRLGTGSNYGYT
V gene: TRBV19; CDR3 protein: ASSIGRKYGSWHNQPQH
V gene: TRBV6-2/TRBV6-3; CDR3 protein: ASSYPLGGSLSYEQY
V gene: TRBV6-5; CDR3 protein: ASSYSITGGQPQH
V gene: TRBV20-1; CDR3 protein: SARDPGMNTEAF
V gene: TRBV28; CDR3 protein: ASSRPGGPGQPQH
V gene: TRBV6-2/TRBV6-3; CDR3 protein: ASVRTVQETQY
V gene: TRBV24-1; CDR3 protein: ATSDLNRDYGYT